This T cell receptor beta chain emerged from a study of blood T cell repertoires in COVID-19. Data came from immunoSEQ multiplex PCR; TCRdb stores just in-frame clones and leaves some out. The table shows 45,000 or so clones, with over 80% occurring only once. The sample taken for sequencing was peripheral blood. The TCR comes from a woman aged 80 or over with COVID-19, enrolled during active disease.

CDR3 in amino acids: CASKTSGGTDTQYF. The CDR3 DNA reads TGCGCCAGTAAGACTAGCGGGGGCACAGATACGCAGTATTTT. The chain combines TRBV10-2 with TRBJ2-3, with 11 bases lining up with TRBD2. Germline CDR1 is WSHSY and CDR2 is SAAADI. V lost 9 bases and J lost 1; bases outside the gene matches: 3. The CDR3 loop spans 14 amino acids.